The 25 T cell receptor beta chains below come from one sample, sequenced in a study of shared clonotypes between healthy human individuals. The assay was immunoSEQ multiplex PCR, and TCRdb's table has in-frame clones only and misses some. Of about 2.3 million clones listed, approximately 90% are singletons. Sequencing input: naive CD4+ T cells from PBMCs. Subset in this sample: CD45RA+ positively selected. These TCRs come from a man in his late teens or twenties in good health. Some clones in this sample may be carry-over from other donors' samples.

The gene calls are TRBV11-2 and TRBJ1-2; D is unclear. V gave up 2 bases and J gave up 4 bases, with 11 bases separating them. This CDR3 has 14 residues. Germline V gives CDR1 SGHAT, CDR2 FQNNGV. Here the CDR3 DNA reads TGTGCCAGCAGCTTAAACACAAACAGCTATGGCTACACCTTC. It is translated as CASSLNTNSYGYTF.

The chain links TRBV7-9 to TRBJ2-1, with TRBD2 matching 9 bases. Germline V gene data show CDR1 as SEHNR and CDR2 as FQNEAQ (reference sequence). J lost 7 bases, V lost 6 bases, and 13 bases had no gene match. The CDR3 loop spans 16 amino acids. CDR3 protein: CASSLKAGGFWNEQFF. CDR3 bases: TGTGCCAGCAGTCTAAAAGCGGGAGGTTTTTGGAATGAGCAGTTCTTC.

This clone came up once. V and J are TRBV6-5 and TRBJ2-7; D possibly corresponds to TRBD1 (5 bases). The germline V and J ends were trimmed by 2 bases and 3 bases, with 17 bases remaining between them. The CDR3 contains 16 residues. Germline V gene lookup returns CDR1 MNHEY and CDR2 SVGAGI. The CDR3 loop reads CASSYNGATKGYEQYF. The CDR3 nucleotides read TGTGCCAGCAGTTACAATGGGGCGACAAAAGGCTACGAGCAGTACTTC.

The chain couples TRBV10-3 to TRBJ1-4; D unresolved. The CDR3 runs to 14 residues. Trimming shortened V by 4 bases and J by 8 bases, and 14 bases separated the two germline ends. Germline assignment: CDR1 ENHRY and CDR2 SYGVKD. The CDR3 is CAISVGTPEEKLFF. Written as DNA, the CDR3 is TGTGCCATCAGTGTCGGAACCCCGGAGGAAAAACTGTTTTTT.

V usage is TRBV27 and J usage is TRBJ2-3, with 8 bases that match TRBD1. Germline CDR1 and CDR2: MNHEY and SMNVEV (reference sequence). The CDR3 is made up of 18 amino acids. Trimming took 1 base from V and 0 from J; bases not matched to a gene: 9. Here the CDR3 reads CASSLFSSGQGSTDTQYF. DNA for the CDR3: TGTGCCAGCAGTTTATTCTCGTCAGGACAGGGTAGCACAGATACGCAGTATTTT.

This clone was counted a single time. V is TRBV28 and J is TRBJ1-4, with D possibly being TRBD1 (6 bases). Trimming stripped 4 bases from V and 8 bases from J, with 17 bases between. The V gene's germline CDR1 is MDHEN and CDR2 SYDVKM. There are 15 residues in the CDR3. CDR3 in amino acids: CASSSRQGQTEKLFF. The DNA for the CDR3 is TGTGCCAGCAGTTCTCGCCAAGGACAGACAGAAAAACTGTTTTTT.

J is TRBJ2-5 and V is TRBV6-5; D unresolved. The germline V and J ends were trimmed by 0 bases and 3 bases, with 8 bases remaining between them. The CDR3 totals 14 residues. Germline-derived CDR1 and CDR2 are MNHEY and SVGAGI. CDR3 protein: CASSYSSLKETQYF. The CDR3 coding sequence is TGTGCCAGCAGTTACTCAAGCCTCAAAGAGACCCAGTACTTC.

The table lists this clone with a count of one. The rearrangement uses TRBV6-1 and TRBJ2-7, with 7 bases matching TRBD2. Germline V gene lookup returns CDR1 MNHNS and CDR2 SASEGT. The CDR3 extends over 14 amino acids. V trimming: 6 bases; J trimming: 0 bases; junction bases outside the gene matches: 5. As DNA, the CDR3 is TGTGCCAGCAGGATGGGGGGGAGCTCCTACGAGCAGTACTTC. This sequence encodes CASRMGGSSYEQYF.

This rearrangement joins TRBV5-1 to TRBJ2-1, with D unclear. Trimming removed 0 bases from V and 7 bases from J, with 8 bases in between. Germline loops: CDR1 SGHRS, CDR2 YFSETQ. This CDR3 comprises 13 residues. The CDR3 bases are TGCGCCAGCAGCTTGGAGGCGCGAAATGAGCAGTTCTTC. Encoded protein: CASSLEARNEQFF. Based on the CDR3 plus reference TRBV5-1 and TRBJ2-1, the full variable domain is KAGVTQTPRYLIKTRGQQVTLSCSPISGHRSVSWYQQTPGQGLQFLFEYFSETQRNKGNFPGRFSGRQFSNSRSEMNVSTLELGDSALYLCASSLEARNEQFFGPGTRLTVL.

This chain connects TRBV5-4 to TRBJ1-3; 9 bases are a match to TRBD1. This CDR3 spans 16 amino acids. J gave up 4 bases and V 0 bases, and 5 bases lay outside the gene matches. Germline V gene sequence: CDR1 SGHNT, CDR2 YYREEE (reference sequence). Here the CDR3 reads CASSLDRGLSGNTIYF. The DNA of the CDR3 is TGTGCCAGCAGCTTGGACAGGGGGCTTTCCGGAAACACCATATATTTT.

CDR3: CAWSVGAGYEQYF. The DNA for the CDR3 is TGTGCCTGGAGTGTAGGGGCCGGGTACGAGCAGTACTTC. V usage is TRBV30 and J usage is TRBJ2-7, with D maybe TRBD1 (5 bases). The CDR3 has 13 residues. Trimming pared 0 bases from V and 4 bases from J, leaving 10 bases between. Per the germline V gene, CDR1 is GTSNPN and CDR2 is SVGIG (reference sequence).

This chain uses TRBV11-1 with TRBJ2-7, with 7 bases that match TRBD1. Trimming cost V 5 bases and J 9 bases; bases outside gene matches: 19. Germline V gene data show CDR1 as SGHAT and CDR2 as FQDESV (reference sequence). The CDR3 has 16 residues. The CDR3 sequence: CASSPIRDSRLPRQYF. CDR3 DNA sequence: TGTGCCAGCAGCCCCATTAGGGACAGCCGCTTGCCCCGGCAGTACTTC. Filled out from reference TRBV11-1 and TRBJ2-7, the complete variable domain reads EAEVAQSPRYKITEKSQAVAFWCDPISGHATLYWYRQILGQGPELLVQFQDESVVDDSQLPKDRFSAERLKGVDSTLKIQPAELGDSAMYLCASSPIRDSRLPRQYFGPGTRLTVT.

V usage is TRBV7-3 and J usage is TRBJ2-3; no clear D. The V gene lost 2 bases and the J gene lost 0 bases, with 6 bases spanning the gap. This CDR3 region has 14 residues. The germline V gene encodes CDR1 SGHTA and CDR2 FQGTGA. The CDR3: CASSLGHSTDTQYF. In DNA, the CDR3 is TGTGCCAGCAGCTTAGGCCATAGCACAGATACGCAGTATTTT.

The chain carries TRBV28 and TRBJ1-4; D ambiguous. Germline CDR1 is MDHEN and CDR2 is SYDVKM. The CDR3 is made up of 13 amino acids. Trimming cost V 8 bases and J 8 bases, with 15 bases left between them. CDR3 sequence (DNA): TGTGCCAGCCTTGGAGGAGGTGGAGAAAAACTGTTTTTT. Translation: CASLGGGGEKLFF.

Note on this clone: The same CDR3 arises from other DNA sequences in this sample as well. The gene calls are TRBV29-1 and TRBJ1-1; D is undetermined. Germline V gene data show CDR1 as SQVTM and CDR2 as ANQGSEA. V was trimmed by 2 bases and J by 2 bases, leaving 6 bases between them. The CDR3 totals 12 residues. CDR3 in DNA: TGCAGCGTTGAACGGGTTAACACTGAAGCTTTCTTT. Its protein product is CSVERVNTEAFF.

This clone appeared a single time. The chain links TRBV6-6 to TRBJ2-1; D is ambiguous. The CDR3 is made up of 12 amino acids. Germline loops: CDR1 MNHNY, CDR2 SVGAGI (reference sequence). Trimming took 5 bases from V and 9 from J, leaving 11 bases between them. This CDR3 reads CASSPSRAEQFF. The CDR3 DNA reads TGTGCCAGCAGTCCCTCTAGAGCTGAGCAGTTCTTC.

The rearrangement joins TRBV2 to TRBJ2-3, with TRBD2 identical over 13 bases. The CDR3 contains 15 residues. V lost 8 bases, J lost 5 bases, and 7 bases stayed unmatched. Looked up from germline, CDR1 is SNHLY and CDR2 is FYNNEI. The CDR3 loop reads CASQGGTSGKDTQYF. CDR3 sequence (DNA): TGTGCCAGCCAGGGGGGGACTAGCGGGAAAGATACGCAGTATTTT. Combining the CDR3 with reference TRBV2 and TRBJ2-3 gives the whole variable domain EPEVTQTPSHQVTQMGQEVILRCVPISNHLYFYWYRQILGQKVEFLVSFYNNEISEKSEIFDDQFSVERPDGSNFTLKIRSTKLEDSAMYFCASQGGTSGKDTQYFGPGTRLTVL.

The CDR3 protein is CASRQGLGYNEQFF. The CDR3 region has the DNA TGTGCCAGCAGACAGGGACTAGGGTACAATGAGCAGTTCTTC. V is TRBV6-1 and J is TRBJ2-1, with 8 bases matching TRBD2. This CDR3 contains 14 residues. Germline CDR1 is MNHNS and CDR2 is SASEGT. Losses at the gene ends were 6 bases for V and 4 bases for J; bases not matched to a gene: 5.

This sequence joins TRBV27 and TRBJ2-7; possibly TRBD1 for D (6 bases). Per germline, CDR1 MNHEY and CDR2 SMNVEV (reference sequence). This CDR3 region has 14 residues. V gave up 4 bases and J gave up 0 bases, with 10 bases separating them. The CDR3 here is CASSSRDISYEQYF. CDR3 bases: TGTGCCAGCAGTTCCCGGGACATCTCCTACGAGCAGTACTTC.

This chain uses TRBV16 with TRBJ1-2, with D unresolved. The germline V gene encodes CDR1 KGHSY and CDR2 FQNENV. The CDR3 has 16 residues. V lost 2 bases and J lost 0, with 13 bases in between. This CDR3 reads CASSQGAASTNYGYTF. CDR3 nucleotide sequence: TGTGCCAGCAGCCAAGGCGCAGCCTCGACTAACTATGGCTACACCTTC.

The rearrangement uses TRBV6-1 and TRBJ1-2; D might be TRBD1 (5 bases). This CDR3 region has 14 residues. In germline, CDR1 is MNHNS, CDR2 SASEGT. The V end was cut by 3 bases, the J end by 2 bases, with 10 bases between. CDR3 residues: CASSDGPGNYGYTF. CDR3 coding DNA: TGTGCCAGCAGTGATGGGCCAGGGAACTATGGCTACACCTTC.

This chain joins TRBV27 and TRBJ2-1; 7 positions agree with TRBD2. The germline gives CDR1 MNHEY, CDR2 SMNVEV (reference sequence). This CDR3 comprises 16 residues. The J segment lost 9 bases and the V segment lost 2 bases, leaving 13 bases of the junction unmatched. The CDR3 DNA follows: TGTGCCAGCAGTTTACGTCCCCTGACGGGAGGATCTGAGCAGTTCTTC. This codes for CASSLRPLTGGSEQFF.

The V gene is TRBV5-1, the J gene TRBJ2-1, with TRBD2 matching 8 bases. Unmatched junction bases numbered 10, after V lost 5 bases and J lost 0 bases. Germline-derived CDR1 and CDR2 are SGHRS and YFSETQ. This CDR3 comprises 17 residues. This chain's CDR3 is CASSSRGSGISYNEQFF. CDR3 nucleotides: TGCGCCAGCAGTTCCCGGGGTAGCGGGATCTCCTACAATGAGCAGTTCTTC.

This chain joins TRBV18 and TRBJ1-3; 7 bases are a match to TRBD1. Germline lookup yields CDR1 KGHSH and CDR2 LQKENI. CDR3 size: 16 residues. Trimming cost V 3 bases and J 3 bases; bases outside gene matches: 8. In DNA form, the CDR3 reads TGTGCCAGCTCACCCATAGACGACAGGGTTGGAAACACCATATATTTT. The encoded protein is CASSPIDDRVGNTIYF.

The chain couples TRBV7-7 to TRBJ2-5; D gene ambiguous. The germline gives CDR1 SSHAT, CDR2 FNYEAQ (reference sequence). The CDR3 is 15 amino acids. Trimming left V 3 bases short and J 4 bases short, with 15 bases between. CDR3 in amino acids: CASSFGLHRGETQYF. The CDR3 DNA is TGTGCCAGCAGCTTCGGCCTCCATCGAGGAGAGACCCAGTACTTC.